Detailed here is one TCR beta chain. This clone has just a few counts. Its antigen remains unidentified. It has no much larger one-base neighbor in the sample; base qualities were not kept. V loses 0 bases, J loses 7 bases, and the germline ends lie 13 bases apart. CDR1 is given as LNHNV and CDR2 as YYDKDF, both from the germline V gene (reference sequence). Inclusive of the bounding cysteine and phenylalanine, the CDR3 is 15 residues long. The retained sequence is limited to the CDR3, 45 bases, with the frame set at the first base. Before undergoing thyroid surgery, none of the patients had been given any kind of treatment. Using T-cell receptor beta sequencing, the researchers looked back retrospectively at clinical samples from patients, gathered between the early 2010s and the late 2010s. This record comes from a study of metastatic and nonmetastatic thyroid tumors (TCRdb year 2020). About the investigation overall: Repertoires from peripheral blood and from tumor or nodule tissue samples of malignant and benign thyroid patients were compared.

The library came from PCR. This sample was sequenced with an Illumina HiSeq 4000. High-throughput sequencing was used to profile the TCR beta-chain CDR3 region of every patient. The source study handled its data this way. Drawing on CDR3 differences between clinicopathological groups, the researchers built a classifier meant to tell apart patients with distant-metastatic papillary thyroid cancer. The Shannon index was used to assess repertoire diversity, and the Morisita-Horn index was used to assess tumor-blood repertoire similarity. Clones were called with MiXCR by TCRdb after fastp trimmed the public reads at Q25, and only in-frame beta chains were retained. TCRdb's processing, not the authors', yielded these V and J calls. The sample table lists about 43,000 clones, roughly 3.2% of them with a count of one. The ten biggest clones cover about 9.7% of the sample. The study at large found these results: In both blood and tumor samples, malignant tumors were reported to have significantly higher TCR beta diversity than benign nodules.

The sample taken for sequencing was blood. The sequence links TRBV15 to TRBJ1-5; too little of a D gene remains to name it. This clonotype originated in a female donor with papillary thyroid cancer or a benign thyroid nodule (not recorded which). Some clones in this sample may be carry-over from other donors' samples. The DNA is as follows: TGTGCCACCAGCAGAGACCTAAACCCCGGACAGCCCCAGCATTTT. The resulting protein is CATSRDLNPGQPQHF.